Sequencing of this TCR beta chain was carried out in a study of T-cell reconstitution after alpha-beta-depleted transplantation in children. This clonotype was detected a few times. This CDR3 spans 16 amino acids. Germline CDR1 is DFQATT and CDR2 is SNEGSKA (reference sequence). V gave up 3 bases and J gave up 6 bases; unmatched junction bases: 13. Preparation of the TCRbeta library was carried out with unique molecular identifiers. Using its own MiXCR run on the PCR reads, TCRdb lists one record per CDR3 protein. The table has 350,000 to 500,000 distinct CDR3 sequences, 43% seen once; the top ten hold 27%.

Specimen: PBMCs, collected before TCRalphabeta/CD19-depleted stem cell transplant. The clonotype comes from a girl aged 2-15 years with aplastic anemia, due to receive a stem cell transplant. The rearrangement joins TRBV20-1 to TRBJ2-3; 9 nucleotides align to TRBD2. The CDR3 coding sequence is TGCAGTGCTAGGCAAAAAGGGCGGGGGGGCCCCGATACGCAGTATTTT. Protein: CSARQKGRGGPDTQYF.